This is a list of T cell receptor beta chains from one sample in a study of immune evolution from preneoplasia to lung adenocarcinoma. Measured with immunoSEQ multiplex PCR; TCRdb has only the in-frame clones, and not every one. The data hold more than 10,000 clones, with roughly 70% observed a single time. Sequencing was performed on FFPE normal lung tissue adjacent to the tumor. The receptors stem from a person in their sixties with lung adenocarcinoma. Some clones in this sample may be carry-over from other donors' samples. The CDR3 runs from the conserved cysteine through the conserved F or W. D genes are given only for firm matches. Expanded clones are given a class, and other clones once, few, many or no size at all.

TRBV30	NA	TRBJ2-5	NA	TGTGCCTGCAGGACGGGGGCGAAGACCCAGTACTTC	CACRTGAKTQYF
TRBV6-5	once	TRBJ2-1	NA	TGTGCCAGCAGTTCCCCCCCGGGGGAGCAGTTCTTC	CASSSPPGEQFF
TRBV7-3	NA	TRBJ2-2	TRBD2	TGTGCCAGCAGCTCGGGACTAGCGGGATCCGGGGAGCTGTTTTTT	CASSSGLAGSGELFF
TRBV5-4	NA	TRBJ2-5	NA	TGTGCCAGCAGCTTGGCGGCAGGAGGGGCCGAGACCCAGTACTTC	CASSLAAGGAETQYF
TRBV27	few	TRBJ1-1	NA	TGTGCCAGCAGTTCGTCGGGGTTCGGGGACACTGAAGCTTTCTTT	CASSSSGFGDTEAFF
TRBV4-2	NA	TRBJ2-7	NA	TGTGCCAGCAGCCAAGGGGCGACAAACCGCGAATCCTACGAGCAGTACTTC	CASSQGATNRESYEQYF
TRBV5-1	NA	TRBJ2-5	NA	TGCGCCAGCAGCTTCGTAAACTTACAAGAGACCCAGTACTTC	CASSFVNLQETQYF
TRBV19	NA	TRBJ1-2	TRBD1	TGTGCCAGTTCCAATACAGGGGTGGGAAACTATGGCTACACCTTC	CASSNTGVGNYGYTF
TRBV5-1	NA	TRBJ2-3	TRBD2	TGCGCCAGCAGCTGGGGGGGTAGCGGGAGCTTCGCCACAGATACGCAGTATTTT	CASSWGGSGSFATDTQYF
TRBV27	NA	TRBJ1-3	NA	TGTGCCAGCAGTTTGAGTCCACCGGGGGGAAACACCATATATTTT	CASSLSPPGGNTIYF
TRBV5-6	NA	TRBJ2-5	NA	TGTGCCAGCAGCCCCGGGTGGGGTACGAGTCGAGAGACCCAGTACTTC	CASSPGWGTSRETQYF
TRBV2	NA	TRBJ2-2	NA	TGTGCCAGCAGTGTAGAACGGCCGAACACCGGGGAGCTGTTTTTT	CASSVERPNTGELFF
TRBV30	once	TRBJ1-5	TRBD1	TGTGCCTGGACGGGACAGGGGGATCAGCCCCAGCATTTT	CAWTGQGDQPQHF
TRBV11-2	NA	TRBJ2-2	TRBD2	TGTGCCAGCAGCTTGGGACTAGCGGGAGAGAGTGCCGGGGAGCTGTTTTTT	CASSLGLAGESAGELFF
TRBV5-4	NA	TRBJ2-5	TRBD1	TGTGCCAGCAGCCAGACAGGGGATTCAGAGACCCAGTACTTC	CASSQTGDSETQYF
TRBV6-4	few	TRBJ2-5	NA	TGTGCCAGCAGTGAGATGGGCGGCCAAGAGACCCAGTACTTC	CASSEMGGQETQYF
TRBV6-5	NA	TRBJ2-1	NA	TGTGCCAGCAGTTACTCAGGAAATACCTACAATGAGCAGTTCTTC	CASSYSGNTYNEQFF
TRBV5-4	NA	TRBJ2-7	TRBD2	TGTGCCAGCAGCTTCCGTACTCGGACTAGCGGGTCCTCCTACGAGCAGTACTTC	CASSFRTRTSGSSYEQYF
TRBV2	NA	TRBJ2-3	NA	TGTGCCAGCAGTCCCAACGCCGTAGATACGCAGTATTTT	CASSPNAVDTQYF
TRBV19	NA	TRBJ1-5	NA	TGTGCCAGTAGCATCGGTCGGTATCAGCCCCAGCATTTT	CASSIGRYQPQHF
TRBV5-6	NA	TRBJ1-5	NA	TGTGCCAGCAGCCGACTCGACCTGTACAATCAGCCCCAGCATTTT	CASSRLDLYNQPQHF
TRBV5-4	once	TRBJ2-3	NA	TGTGCCAGCAGCCTAAGGGGGGTCAGCAGCACAGATACGCAGTATTTT	CASSLRGVSSTDTQYF
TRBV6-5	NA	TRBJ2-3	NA	TGTGCCAGCAGTTACAAGGGGAGTGCAGATACGCAGTATTTT	CASSYKGSADTQYF
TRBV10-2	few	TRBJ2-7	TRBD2	TGCGCCAGCAGTGGACCTAGCGGGAGGGCCCTGGATGAGCAGTACTTC	CASSGPSGRALDEQYF
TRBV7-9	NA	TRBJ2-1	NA	TGTGCCAGCAGTACCCCCAAGGACGTAACCTACAATGAGCAGTTCTTC	CASSTPKDVTYNEQFF
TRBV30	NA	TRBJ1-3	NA	TGTGCCTGGAGTGTTCTAGGGGACACCATATATTTT	CAWSVLGDTIYF
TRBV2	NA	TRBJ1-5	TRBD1	TGTGCCAGCAGTGAGCGGACAGGGTGGGAGCAGCCCCAGCATTTT	CASSERTGWEQPQHF
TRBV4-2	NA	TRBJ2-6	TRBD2	TGTGCCAGCAGCCGGACCGGGGGGAACTCTGGGGCCAACGTCCTGACTTTC	CASSRTGGNSGANVLTF
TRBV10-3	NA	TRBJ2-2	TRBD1	TGTGCCATCAGGGACCCGGACAGGGGGTTAAACACCGGGGAGCTGTTTTTT	CAIRDPDRGLNTGELFF
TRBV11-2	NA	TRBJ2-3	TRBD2	TGTGCCAGCAGCGGGAGGGCTTCAGATACGCAGTATTTT	CASSGRASDTQYF
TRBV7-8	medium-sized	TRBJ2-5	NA	TGTGCCAGCAGCTTAGCGAGTGGAGGACTGGGGATCTTGGCCCAGTACTTC	CASSLASGGLGILAQYF
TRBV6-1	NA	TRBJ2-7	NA	TGTGCCAGCAGTGACTTCTATTCGTACTTC	CASSDFYSYF
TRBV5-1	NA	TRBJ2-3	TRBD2	TGCGCCAGCAGCCTAATAGCGGGAGGGCGCACAGATACGCAGTATTTT	CASSLIAGGRTDTQYF
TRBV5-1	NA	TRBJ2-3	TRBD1	TGCGCCAGCAGCTTGGGAGAAGGGGGCAAAAGAGATACGCAGTATTTT	CASSLGEGGKRDTQYF
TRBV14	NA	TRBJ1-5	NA	TGTGCCAGCAGCCTCGGCAGGAATCAGCCCCAGCATTTT	CASSLGRNQPQHF
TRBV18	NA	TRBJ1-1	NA	TGTGCCAGCTCAACGTCCACGGACTGGGTTGAGGGTGAAGCTTTCTTT	CASSTSTDWVEGEAFF
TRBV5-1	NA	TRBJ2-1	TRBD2	TGCGCCAGCAGCTCACTAGCGGGAGGACCCAATGAGCAGTTCTTC	CASSSLAGGPNEQFF
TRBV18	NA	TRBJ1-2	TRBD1	TGTGCCAGCTCACCACCCGGAGACAGGGAGAGTTACACCTTC	CASSPPGDRESYTF
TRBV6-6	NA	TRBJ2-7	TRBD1	TGTGCCAGCAGTTACTCCGGACAGGGGAGACACGAGCAGTACTTC	CASSYSGQGRHEQYF
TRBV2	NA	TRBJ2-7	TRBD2	TGTGCCAGCACCCTGGGGGGGAGGGTCGAGCAGTACTTC	CASTLGGRVEQYF
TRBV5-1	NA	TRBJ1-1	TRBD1	TGCGCCAGCAGCTTGGGGGGGACAGTCCGTGAAGCTTTCTTT	CASSLGGTVREAFF
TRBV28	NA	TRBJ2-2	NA	TGTGCCAGCAGTCTAGGGACGGTTCTTTACACCGGGGAGCTGTTTTTT	CASSLGTVLYTGELFF
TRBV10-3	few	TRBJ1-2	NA	TGTGCCATCAGCCGGGATAGTAACTATGGCTACACCTTC	CAISRDSNYGYTF
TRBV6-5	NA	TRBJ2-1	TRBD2	TGTGCCAGCAGCATTAGCGGGAGAGCCCGGTCACAAGAGTTCTTC	CASSISGRARSQEFF
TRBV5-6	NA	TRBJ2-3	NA	TGTGCCAGCAGCCAGGCAGGAGGCACAGATACGCAGTATTTT	CASSQAGGTDTQYF
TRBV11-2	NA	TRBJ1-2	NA	TGTGCCAGCAGCTTAGCTCGGGCGGGCTATGGCTACACCTTC	CASSLARAGYGYTF
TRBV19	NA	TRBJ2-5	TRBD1	TGTGCCAGTAGTATAGGGGACAGGGGGCGCGGAGAGACCCAGTACTTC	CASSIGDRGRGETQYF
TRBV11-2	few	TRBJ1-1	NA	TGTGCCAGCAGCTTGCGTGTCCAGGAAGCTTTCTTT	CASSLRVQEAFF
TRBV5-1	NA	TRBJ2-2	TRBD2	TGCGCCAGCAGCGAGACCGCGGGAGGGAACACCGGGGAGCTGTTTTTT	CASSETAGGNTGELFF
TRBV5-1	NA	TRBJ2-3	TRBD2	TGCGCCAGCAGCCCCCCGCTCGAGCGGGACACAGATACGCAGTATTTT	CASSPPLERDTDTQYF